This T cell receptor (beta chain) was identified during a study of CD8+CD57+ T cells in acquired aplastic anemia (dated by TCRdb to between 2018 and 2020). Looking at the study overall: Extracted DNA from sorted CD4+ and CD8+ cells averaged around 3.4 ug, ranging from roughly 0.17 to 30 ug. CD8+CD57+ expansion was defined as frequency above the mean frequency observed in healthy subjects.

Paper-wide results and their limitations: Between patients and healthy controls, no significant difference in CD8+ Simpson's diversity was found (P=0.060). About 28 CD8+ CDR3 sequences were found in both patients and controls but appeared to be highly expressed in patients and within the immunodominant clones of the patients.

CDR1 and CDR2 are drawn from the germline V gene (reference sequence): DFQATT, SNEGSKA. From V the trimming removes 4 bases and from J it removes 6 bases, while the gene matches leave 11 bases of the junction unaccounted for. The CDR3 has 14 amino acids, counting the end cysteine and phenylalanine. The kept DNA is CDR3 alone, 42 bases in frame from the first base. The patients picked for sequencing were ones in whom flow cytometry had shown an expansion of CD8+CD57+ cells. All patients had severe acquired aplastic anemia diagnosed by International Study of Aplastic Anemia and Agranulocytosis and Camitta criteria. No therapy had been received by the patients at the time of blood sampling. The study deep-sequenced TCR repertoires of sorted CD4+ and CD8+ blood T cells from severe aplastic anemia patients and healthy subjects. In the USA, patient enrollment took place under clinicaltrials.gov protocols 00001620, 01623167, 00001397, 00071045, 00081523 and 00961064. Ficoll-Paque density gradient centrifugation was used to isolate peripheral blood mononuclear cells. Before DNA extraction, CD4+ and CD8+ T cells were sorted by FACS or by magnetic beads.

This clonotype was picked up many times. Its antigen is not yet known. No base qualities exist here, and no much larger clone lies one base off it. Genomic DNA was used as template for profiling of TCR beta VDJ combinations and CDR3 sequences. TCR repertoire sequencing was run on an Illumina HiSeq 2000. The original methods were these. TRBV/TRBJ rearrangement plots, CDR3 size and DJ length profiles, and Simpson's diversity index were used to evaluate the repertoires. The immunodominant clone was defined as the most abundant DNA sequence in deep sequencing data. CDR3 amino acid sequences were checked for sharing across subjects and were also compared against the VDJdb database and published repertoires. Clones were called with MiXCR by TCRdb after fastp trimmed the public reads at Q25, and only in-frame beta chains were retained. Rows matching on CDR3 protein sequence are summarized as one entry with the most common DNA and genes. The V and J calls here are based on TCRdb, not the publication. For this sample the table gives under 200,000 distinct CDR3 sequences, of which 40% to 60% were detected only once. The ten most abundant clones make up over 25% of the sample.

The sample taken for sequencing was sorted CD4+, CD8+, or CD8+CD57+ T cells (not recorded which) from PBMCs. The TCR was taken from a human donor with aplastic anemia. This chain joins TRBV20-1 to TRBJ2-7; 8 nucleotides in the junction match TRBD2. The DNA sequence is TGCAGTGCTATAGGCGGGGGGCCCGGGCGCGAGCAGTACTTC. Its coded protein is CSAIGGGPGREQYF.